The T cell receptor (beta chain) under discussion was sequenced for a study of T cells of healthy individuals. TCRdb processed the 5' RACE reads anew with MiXCR; each CDR3 protein has one entry. The sample carries roughly 87,000 distinct CDR3 sequences, roughly 15% recorded once. The CDR3 has 14 amino acids. With 2 bases removed from V and 6 bases from J, the gap between germline ends came to 14 bases. Looked up from germline, CDR1 is GTSNPN and CDR2 is SVGIG (reference sequence). The chain uses TRBV30 and TRBJ2-1; D is possibly TRBD1 (5 bases). The origin of this receptor is a human donor in good health. CDR3 sequence reads: CAWSFGQGGNEQFF. The CDR3 region has the DNA TGTGCCTGGAGTTTTGGGCAGGGTGGCAATGAGCAGTTCTTC.